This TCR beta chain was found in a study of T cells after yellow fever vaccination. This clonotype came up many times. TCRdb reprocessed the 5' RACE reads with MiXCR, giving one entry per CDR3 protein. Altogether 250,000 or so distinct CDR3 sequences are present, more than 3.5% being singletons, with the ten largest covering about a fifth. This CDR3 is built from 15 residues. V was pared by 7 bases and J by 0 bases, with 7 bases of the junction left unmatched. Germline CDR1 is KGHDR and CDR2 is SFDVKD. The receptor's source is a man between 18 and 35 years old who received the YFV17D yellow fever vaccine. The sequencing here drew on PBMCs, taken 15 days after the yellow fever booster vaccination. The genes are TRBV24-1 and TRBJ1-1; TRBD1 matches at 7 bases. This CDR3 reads CATSTGTDMNTEAFF. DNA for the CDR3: TGTGCCACCAGCACCGGGACAGACATGAACACTGAAGCTTTCTTT.